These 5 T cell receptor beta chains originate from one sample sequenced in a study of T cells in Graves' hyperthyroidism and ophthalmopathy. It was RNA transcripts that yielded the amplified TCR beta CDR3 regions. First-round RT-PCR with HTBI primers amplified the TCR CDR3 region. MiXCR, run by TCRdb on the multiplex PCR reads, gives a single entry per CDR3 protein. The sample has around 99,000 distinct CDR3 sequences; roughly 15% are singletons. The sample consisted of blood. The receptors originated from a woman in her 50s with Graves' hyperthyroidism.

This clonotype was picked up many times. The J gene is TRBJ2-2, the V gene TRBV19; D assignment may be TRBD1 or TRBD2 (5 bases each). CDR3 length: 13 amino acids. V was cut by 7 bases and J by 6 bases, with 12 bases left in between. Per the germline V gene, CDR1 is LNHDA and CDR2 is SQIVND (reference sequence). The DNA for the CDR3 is TGTGCCAGTATGGGACCACGCCCCGGGGAGCTGTTTTTT. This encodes CASMGPRPGELFF.

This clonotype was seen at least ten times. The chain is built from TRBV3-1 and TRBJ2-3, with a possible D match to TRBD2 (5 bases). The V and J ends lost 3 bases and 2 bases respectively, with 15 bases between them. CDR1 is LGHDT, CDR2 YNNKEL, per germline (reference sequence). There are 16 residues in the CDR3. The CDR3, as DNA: TGTGCCAGCAGCCAGGGGTGGGAGTGGAACACAGATACGCAGTATTTT. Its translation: CASSQGWEWNTDTQYF.

The CDR3 loop is CSVETGGSSSYEQYF. The CDR3 DNA reads TGCAGCGTTGAAACCGGGGGAAGTAGCTCCTACGAGCAGTACTTC. The rearrangement joins TRBV29-1 to TRBJ2-7; the D gene is possibly TRBD2 (6 bases). The CDR3 has 15 residues. Trimming took off 2 bases at V and 0 bases at J, with 14 bases between the two ends. In germline, CDR1 is SQVTM, CDR2 ANQGSEA.

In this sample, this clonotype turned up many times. The CDR3 spells CASNKQGDNEQFF. As DNA, the CDR3 is TGTGCCAGCAACAAACAGGGAGACAATGAGCAGTTCTTC. The chain combines TRBV27 with TRBJ2-1; the D gene is possibly TRBD1 (6 bases). Trimming pared 7 bases from V and 5 bases from J, leaving 12 bases between. CDR1 is MNHEY, CDR2 SMNVEV, per germline (reference sequence). The CDR3 has 13 residues.

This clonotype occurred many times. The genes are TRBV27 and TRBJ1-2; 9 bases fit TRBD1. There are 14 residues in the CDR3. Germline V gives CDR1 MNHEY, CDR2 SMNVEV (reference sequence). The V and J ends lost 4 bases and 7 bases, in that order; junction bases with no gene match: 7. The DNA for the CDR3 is TGTGCCAGCAGTTGGGACAGGGCTGTAGGTGGCTACACCTTC. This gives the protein CASSWDRAVGGYTF.